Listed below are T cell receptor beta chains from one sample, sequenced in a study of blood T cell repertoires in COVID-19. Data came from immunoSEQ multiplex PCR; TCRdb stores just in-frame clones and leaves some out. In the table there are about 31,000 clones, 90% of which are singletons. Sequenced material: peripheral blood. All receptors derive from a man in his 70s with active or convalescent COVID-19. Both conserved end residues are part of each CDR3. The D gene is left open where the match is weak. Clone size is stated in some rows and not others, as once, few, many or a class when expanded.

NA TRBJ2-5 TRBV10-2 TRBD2 CASRRAGGPGETQYF TGCGCCAGCAGGAGAGCGGGAGGCCCTGGAGAGACCCAGTACTTC
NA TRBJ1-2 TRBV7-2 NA CASSPQRGSGYTF TGTGCCAGCAGCCCCCAGCGGGGTTCGGGCTACACCTTC
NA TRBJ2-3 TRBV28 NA CASLYAGQGAHTQYF TGTGCCAGCCTATATGCGGGGCAGGGAGCGCATACGCAGTATTTT
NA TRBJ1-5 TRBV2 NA CASSAGNNQPQHF TGTGCCAGCAGTGCAGGAAATAATCAGCCCCAGCATTTT
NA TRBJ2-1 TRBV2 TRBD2 CAGGTSGRTTGNEQFF TGTGCCGGCGGGACTAGCGGGAGGACGACCGGGAATGAGCAGTTCTTC
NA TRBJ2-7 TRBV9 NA CASSVAQGEQYF TGTGCCAGCAGCGTAGCGCAGGGCGAGCAGTACTTC
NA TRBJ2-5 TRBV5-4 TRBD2 CASSPPPSGGQETQYF TGTGCCAGCAGCCCGCCACCTAGCGGGGGACAAGAGACCCAGTACTTC
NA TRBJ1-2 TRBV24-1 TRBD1 CATSDPTGARGYTF TGTGCCACCAGTGACCCGACAGGGGCCAGGGGCTACACCTTC
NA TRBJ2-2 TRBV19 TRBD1 CASRRDRGPGELFF TGTGCCAGTCGCCGGGACAGGGGGCCCGGGGAGCTGTTTTTT
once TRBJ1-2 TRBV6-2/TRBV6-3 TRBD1 CASSRAWTGKNYGYTF TGTGCCAGCAGCCGCGCCTGGACAGGGAAGAACTATGGCTACACCTTC
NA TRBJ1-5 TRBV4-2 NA CASSQDLSIRNQPQHF TGTGCCAGCAGCCAAGATTTGAGCATCCGCAATCAGCCCCAGCATTTT
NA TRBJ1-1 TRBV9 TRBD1 CASSTSTGFDTEAFF TGTGCCAGCAGCACCTCGACAGGGTTCGACACTGAAGCTTTCTTT